This record covers a single TCR beta chain. This specimen belongs to a study of ipilimumab plus nivolumab after autologous stem cell transplantation. The CDR3 is 14 amino acids. V was pared by 2 bases and J by 1 base, with 8 bases between. CDR1 is SGHAT and CDR2 is FQDESV in the germline V gene (reference sequence). The protocol was immunoSEQ multiplex PCR, while the TCRdb copy is restricted to in-frame clones and leaves out a portion. The sample consists of tens of thousands of clones, more than 85% of them appearing once. This receptor was identified in a male donor with multiple myeloma. The chain uses TRBV11-1 and TRBJ1-1, with D unresolved. Material: PBMCs, obtained in a trial of ipilimumab plus nivolumab as post-transplant consolidation. The CDR3, as DNA: TGTGCCAGCAGCTTAACCCCAGCGAACACTGAAGCTTTCTTT. Protein: CASSLTPANTEAFF.